This T cell receptor delta chain comes out of a study of gamma-delta chains in newborns, infants, children. The sample holds a few counts of this clone. A much more abundant neighbour one base away suggests this may be a read error. TCRdb re-called the reads through CATT. The table shows about 7,100 delta-chain clones, with roughly 0.62% occurring only once. The sequence was collected from a child who was a newborn, infant or young child, either healthy, febrile or measles-vaccinated (not recorded which). Sequencing used blood.

CDR3 coding DNA: TGTGCCTGTGACCCAATTGCTGGGGGATACAGGACAGCACAACTCTTCTTT. Protein: CACDPIAGGYRTAQLFF. V and J are TRDV2 and TRDJ2, with 11 positions matching TRDD3. The CDR3 is 17 residues long. Germline loops: CDR1 GEAIGNYY, CDR2 EKD. V lost 3 bases, J lost 4 bases, and 9 bases stayed unmatched.